This TCR beta chain was profiled in a study of blood T cell repertoires in COVID-19. The protocol was immunoSEQ multiplex PCR, while the TCRdb copy is restricted to in-frame clones and leaves out a portion. Among hundreds of thousands of clones listed, roughly 90% were seen once. In germline, CDR1 is LGHNA, CDR2 YNFKEQ. V shed 2 bases and J shed 9 bases, with 10 bases lying between them. CDR3 length equals 12 residues. Participant reports of clinical history set cohort assignment. In the 2 weeks before study entry, exposed participants met a COVID-19 case, which was PCR-confirmed or clinician-diagnosed.

The V and J genes are TRBV4-2 and TRBJ2-5; D gene unclear. This TCR derives from a woman between 50 and 59 years old who had been exposed to COVID-19. Sample: PBMCs or T cells enriched from blood (not recorded which). The CDR3 region is CASSQSGGAQYF. CDR3 DNA: TGTGCCAGCAGCCAATCTGGCGGAGCCCAGTACTTC.